This entry describes one T cell receptor beta chain. As yet, its antigen is unknown. The sample comes from a study of Tregs in tolerant kidney transplant recipients. Findings of the study overall: This study did not directly address biological reproducibility.

Measured with immunoSEQ multiplex PCR; TCRdb has only the in-frame clones, and not every one. The table records 80,000 to 90,000 clones, roughly nine tenths of them present only once. The CDR3 runs 14 residues. Germline CDR1 and CDR2: SGDLS and YYNGEE. Trimming pared 4 bases from V and 0 bases from J, leaving 10 bases between. The sample was CD8+ T cells from blood. The J gene is TRBJ1-1, the V gene TRBV9, with no clear D. This TCR came from a human donor in good health. The CDR3 DNA follows: TGTGCCAGCAGCCCACAAACAGTGAACACTGAAGCTTTCTTT. As protein: CASSPQTVNTEAFF.